Shown below are 17 T cell receptor beta chains from a single sample sequenced in a study of control samples from healthy donors and cancer patients. Sequencing used immunoSEQ multiplex PCR; TCRdb keeps in-frame clones, though not all of them. The repertoire includes about 84,000 clones, 80% to 90% of them detected once, and roughly 10% sits in the top ten. The sequencing sample was made of PBMCs. The receptors were sampled from a man between 60 and 75 years old with head and neck cancer.

The rearrangement links TRBV28 to TRBJ1-2; a weak D match, TRBD1 (5 bases). The CDR3 extends over 19 amino acids. CDR1 and CDR2 from the germline V gene are MDHEN and SYDVKM. Trimming removed 6 bases from V and 8 bases from J, with 34 bases in between. Here the CDR3 DNA reads TGTGCCAGCAGGACCTACCGGCGCGGGGGGTCCTATGTACGGGGCGGCTACACCTTC. Protein product: CASRTYRRGGSYVRGGYTF.

The chain has TRBV5-4 and TRBJ2-3; 7 nucleotides agree with TRBD1. Per germline, CDR1 SGHNT and CDR2 YYREEE (reference sequence). The CDR3 runs 15 residues. The J segment lost 2 bases and the V segment lost 0 bases, leaving 3 bases of the junction unmatched. The CDR3: CASSLGGTDTDTQYF. The CDR3 bases are TGTGCCAGCAGCTTGGGTGGGACAGACACAGATACGCAGTATTTT. Full variable domain (missing parts from reference TRBV5-4 and TRBJ2-3): ETGVTQSPTHLIKTRGQQVTLRCSSQSGHNTVSWYQQALGQGPQFIFQYYREEENGRGNFPPRFSGLQFPNYSSELNVNALELDDSALYLCASSLGGTDTDTQYFGPGTRLTVL.

The V and J genes are TRBV6-5 and TRBJ1-1; 7 bases are shared with TRBD1. V was pared by 5 bases and J by 1 base, with 7 bases of the junction left unmatched. Germline values: CDR1 MNHEY, CDR2 SVGAGI. The CDR3 extends over 15 amino acids. This chain's CDR3 is CASSPWTGRNTEAFF. The CDR3 DNA reads TGTGCCAGCAGTCCTTGGACAGGTCGGAACACTGAAGCTTTCTTT.

CDR3 amino acids: CASSITSGRHNEQFF. The CDR3 coding sequence is TGTGCCAGCAGCATAACTAGCGGGAGGCACAATGAGCAGTTCTTC. This chain joins TRBV11-2 and TRBJ2-1, with TRBD2 matching 12 bases. Germline V gene lookup returns CDR1 SGHAT and CDR2 FQNNGV. Trimming cost V 5 bases and J 5 bases; bases outside gene matches: 4. The CDR3 length is 15 residues. Together with reference TRBV11-2 and TRBJ2-1, the CDR3 gives the full variable domain: EAGVAQSPRYKIIEKRQSVAFWCNPISGHATLYWYQQILGQGPKLLIQFQNNGVVDDSQLPKDRFSAERLKGVDSTLKIQPAKLEDSAVYLCASSITSGRHNEQFFGPGTRLTVL.

The J gene is TRBJ2-1, the V gene TRBV5-4; 11 bases fit TRBD2. The CDR3 contains 15 residues. J lost 8 bases, V lost 5 bases, and 9 bases had no gene match. Germline V gene sequence: CDR1 SGHNT, CDR2 YYREEE (reference sequence). CDR3 bases: TGTGCCAGCAGTAAAACTAGCGGGAGTTTGGATGAGCAGTTCTTC. Protein: CASSKTSGSLDEQFF.

The CDR3 DNA follows: TGTGCCAGCTCACCAAATGGACAGGGGATGGGCGAGCAGTACTTC. It yields the protein CASSPNGQGMGEQYF. The rearrangement links TRBV18 to TRBJ2-7, with 9 bases fitting TRBD1. V shed 2 bases and J 6 bases; nucleotides not matched to a gene: 8. Germline V gives CDR1 KGHSH, CDR2 LQKENI. This CDR3 contains 15 residues.

The J gene is TRBJ1-1, the V gene TRBV5-5; no clear D gene. V was clipped by 2 bases and J by 8 bases, with 10 bases between them. The CDR3 has 12 residues. Germline-derived CDR1 and CDR2 are SGHKS and YYEKEE (reference sequence). CDR3 DNA sequence: TGTGCCAGCAGCTTCTACACGGGCGAAGCTTTCTTT. Its translation is CASSFYTGEAFF.

This clone appeared a few times. V is TRBV29-1 and J is TRBJ2-3; no clear D gene. V gave up 7 bases and J gave up 4 bases, with 12 bases separating them. This CDR3 comprises 12 residues. Germline V gene sequence: CDR1 SQVTM, CDR2 ANQGSEA. CDR3 loop: CSASPAADTQYF. The CDR3 DNA is TGCAGCGCTTCCCCTGCGGCAGATACGCAGTATTTT.

The chain has TRBV15 and TRBJ2-1; D uncertain. V was cut by 4 bases and J by 9 bases, with 16 bases left in between. The CDR3 runs to 14 residues. Germline CDR1 is LNHNV and CDR2 is YYDKDF (reference sequence). The CDR3: CATSTLGGFFEQFF. DNA for the CDR3: TGTGCCACCAGCACCCTCGGTGGGTTCTTTGAGCAGTTCTTC.

The genes are TRBV19 and TRBJ1-5; TRBD1 is a possible D gene (6 bases). The CDR3 covers 15 residues. V was shortened by 8 bases and J by 4 bases, with 18 bases between the two germline ends. The V gene's germline CDR1 is LNHDA and CDR2 SQIVND (reference sequence). In nucleotides, the CDR3 is TGTGCCAGTCGCGGGGGGAGGGGGAGTAATCAGCCCCAGCATTTT. This gives the protein CASRGGRGSNQPQHF.

This sequence joins TRBV12-3 or TRBV12-4 and TRBJ2-5, with D possibly matching TRBD2 (6 bases). The CDR3 loop spans 13 amino acids. V lost 6 bases, J lost 5 bases, and 13 bases lay in between. This CDR3 reads CASSPGGEETQYF. The CDR3 nucleotides read TGTGCCAGCAGCCCGGGCGGGGAGGAGACCCAGTACTTC.

This chain's CDR3 is CSAATGGHTEAFF. The DNA of the CDR3 is TGCAGCGCTGCGACAGGGGGACACACTGAAGCTTTCTTT. The J gene is TRBJ1-1, the V gene TRBV29-1, with 9 nucleotides matching TRBD1. Germline V lookup: CDR1 SQVTM, CDR2 ANQGSEA. With 7 bases clipped from V and 3 bases from J, the junction kept 6 bases outside the gene matches. This CDR3 has 13 residues.

This chain joins TRBV29-1 and TRBJ2-5; 7 bases are shared with TRBD1. V gave up 3 bases and J gave up 4 bases; unmatched junction bases: 5. The CDR3 sequence is 13 residues long. Germline assignment: CDR1 SQVTM and CDR2 ANQGSEA. CDR3 bases: TGCAGCGTTGACGGGACAGAAAGAGAGACCCAGTACTTC. It specifies CSVDGTERETQYF.

The chain employs TRBV19 and TRBJ2-7; D possibly corresponds to TRBD2 (5 bases). Germline assignment: CDR1 LNHDA and CDR2 SQIVND (reference sequence). V lost 6 bases and J lost 3, with 15 bases in between. The CDR3 consists of 14 residues. The CDR3 DNA sequence: TGTGCCAGTAGCGGGAAGAGCGGACTCTACGAGCAGTACTTC. Residues: CASSGKSGLYEQYF.

Here the CDR3 DNA reads TGTGCCAGCAGCGCGGGTGAAGCTTACGCCCTCCACTTT. This encodes CASSAGEAYALHF. The genes are TRBV5-4 and TRBJ1-6; D gene uncertain. Per the germline V gene, CDR1 is SGHNT and CDR2 is YYREEE (reference sequence). Trimming pared 4 bases from V and 14 bases from J, leaving 16 bases between. The length of the CDR3 is 13 residues.

The CDR3 loop is CASSPGVGADTQYF. For the CDR3, the DNA is TGTGCCAGCAGCCCTGGGGTTGGGGCAGATACGCAGTATTTT. The J gene is TRBJ2-3, the V gene TRBV7-9; no firm D call. In germline, CDR1 is SEHNR, CDR2 FQNEAQ (reference sequence). This CDR3 is 14 amino acids long. Trimming took 5 bases from V and 4 from J, leaving 13 bases between them. Full variable domain (remainder filled in from reference TRBV7-9 and TRBJ2-3): DTGVSQNPRHKITKRGQNVTFRCDPISEHNRLYWYRQTLGQGPEFLTYFQNEAQLEKSRLLSDRFSAERPKGSFSTLEIQRTEQGDSAMYLCASSPGVGADTQYFGPGTRLTVL.

The chain uses TRBV19 and TRBJ2-2, with D possibly being TRBD1 (6 bases). This CDR3 comprises 14 residues. V lost 3 bases to trimming and J lost 3 bases, with 8 bases between them. The germline V gene has CDR1 LNHDA and CDR2 SQIVND (reference sequence). CDR3 nucleotide sequence: TGTGCCAGTAGTATTCACAGGGACACCGGGGAGCTGTTTTTT. Residues: CASSIHRDTGELFF.